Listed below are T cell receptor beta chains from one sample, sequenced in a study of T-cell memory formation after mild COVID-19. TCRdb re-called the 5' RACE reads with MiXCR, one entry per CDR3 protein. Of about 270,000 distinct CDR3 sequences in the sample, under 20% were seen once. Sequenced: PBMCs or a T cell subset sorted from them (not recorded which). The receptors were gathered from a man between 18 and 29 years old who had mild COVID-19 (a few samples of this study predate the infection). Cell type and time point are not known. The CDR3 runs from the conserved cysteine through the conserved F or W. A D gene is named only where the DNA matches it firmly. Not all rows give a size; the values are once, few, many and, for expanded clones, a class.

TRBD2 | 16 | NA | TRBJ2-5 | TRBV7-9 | TGTGCCAGCAGCGCCAGACTAGCGGGGGCCAGAGAGACCCAGTACTTC | CASSARLAGARETQYF
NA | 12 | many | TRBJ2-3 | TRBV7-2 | TGTGCCAGCAGCTTAATGACAGATACGCAGTATTTT | CASSLMTDTQYF
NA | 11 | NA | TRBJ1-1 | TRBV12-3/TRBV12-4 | TGTGCCAGCAGTTTATATGCCCAAGCTTTCTTT | CASSLYAQAFF
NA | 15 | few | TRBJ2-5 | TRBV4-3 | TGCGCCAGCAGCCAAGAAGGCAGACTTCAAGAGACCCAGTACTTC | CASSQEGRLQETQYF
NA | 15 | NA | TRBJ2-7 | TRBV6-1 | TGTGCCAGCAGGATACTAGACGTCGGGTTCAACGAGCAGTACTTC | CASRILDVGFNEQYF
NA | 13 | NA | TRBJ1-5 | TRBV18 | TGTGCCAGCTCACTGGCTAGGGATCAGCCCCAGCATTTT | CASSLARDQPQHF
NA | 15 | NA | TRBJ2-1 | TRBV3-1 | TGTGCCAGCAGCCCTTGGGACGGGAACTACAATGAGCAGTTCTTC | CASSPWDGNYNEQFF
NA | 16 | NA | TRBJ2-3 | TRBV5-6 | TGTGCCAGCAGCTTCCGGGGTTCCGGCCGCACAGATACGCAGTATTTT | CASSFRGSGRTDTQYF
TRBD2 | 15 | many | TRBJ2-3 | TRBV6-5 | TGTGCCAGCAGTTACTCTAGCGGGGTGGGAGATACGCAGTATTTT | CASSYSSGVGDTQYF
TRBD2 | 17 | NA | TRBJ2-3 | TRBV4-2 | TGTGCCAGCAGCCAAGAGAGTAGCGGGGGGTCGACAGATACGCAGTATTTT | CASSQESSGGSTDTQYF
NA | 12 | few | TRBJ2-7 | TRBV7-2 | TGTGCCAGCAGCCGAGCAGGATACGAGCAGTACTTC | CASSRAGYEQYF
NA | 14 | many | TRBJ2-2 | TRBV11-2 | TGTGCCAGCAGCTTAGAACAGAACACCGGGGAGCTGTTTTTT | CASSLEQNTGELFF
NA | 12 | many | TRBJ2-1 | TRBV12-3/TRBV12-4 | TGTGCCAGCAGCTTAGGGTACAATGAGCAGTTCTTC | CASSLGYNEQFF
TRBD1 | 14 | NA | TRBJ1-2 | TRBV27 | TGTGCCAGCAGGCCGGGACAGGGGATGGGAGGCTACACCTTC | CASRPGQGMGGYTF
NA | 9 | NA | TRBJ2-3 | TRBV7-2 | TGTGCCAGCAGCACGGGGCAGTATTTT | CASSTGQYF
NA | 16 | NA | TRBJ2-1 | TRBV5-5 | TGTGCCAGCAGCCCTAGATTAACTCTTACTTTGGGAGAGCAGTTCTTC | CASSPRLTLTLGEQFF
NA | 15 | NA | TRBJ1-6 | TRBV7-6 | TGTGCCAGCGCTATGGGGAGCTCCTATAATTCACCCCTCCACTTT | CASAMGSSYNSPLHF
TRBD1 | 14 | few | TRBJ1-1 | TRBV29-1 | TGCAGCGTTAGGGGACAGAAAATGAACACTGAAGCTTTCTTT | CSVRGQKMNTEAFF
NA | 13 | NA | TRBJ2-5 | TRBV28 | TGTGCCACCAGGGGAGACCTCCAAGAGACCCAGTACTTC | CATRGDLQETQYF
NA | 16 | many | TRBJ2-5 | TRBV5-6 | TGTGCCAGCAGCCCCGAAGGGGGGGCACCACAAGAGACCCAGTACTTC | CASSPEGGAPQETQYF
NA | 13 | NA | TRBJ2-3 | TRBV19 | TGTGCCAGTAGGGACGGGGGAGCAGATACGCAGTATTTT | CASRDGGADTQYF
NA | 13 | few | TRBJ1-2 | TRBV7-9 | TGTGCCAGCAGCTTAGCTACAGGCTATGGCTACACCTTC | CASSLATGYGYTF
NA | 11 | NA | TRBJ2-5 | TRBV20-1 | TGCAGTGCTGAAGAGGTCTGGGCCCAGTACTTC | CSAEEVWAQYF
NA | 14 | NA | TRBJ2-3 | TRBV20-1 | TGCAGTGCCCCACGGCTTAGCAGCACAGATACGCAGTATTTT | CSAPRLSSTDTQYF
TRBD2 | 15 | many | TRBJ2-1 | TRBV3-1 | TGTGCCAGCGAATGGGGTAGCGGGGGAGGAAATGAGCAGTTCTTC | CASEWGSGGGNEQFF
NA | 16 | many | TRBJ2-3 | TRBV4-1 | TGCGCCAGCAGCCAAGGGGGTTGGGGACTTCTTGATACGCAGTATTTT | CASSQGGWGLLDTQYF
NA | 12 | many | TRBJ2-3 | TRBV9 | TGTGCCAGCAGCGTAGCTGCAGATACGCAGTATTTT | CASSVAADTQYF